The source of this T cell receptor beta chain is a study of T cells expressing NK-cell markers. TCRdb re-analyzed the 5' RACE reads; it lists each CDR3 protein once, without DNA. This table lists about 400,000 distinct CDR3 sequences. As for this clonotype: Its antigen is not known.

The CDR3 runs to 16 residues. The germline V gene encodes CDR1 DFQATT and CDR2 SNEGSKA (reference sequence). Study results and caveats: Six or seven donors carried dominant NKG2C+ clonotypes that made up about 1.0-7.0% of their CD8+ T cells.

The sequencing input was blood T cells: a sorted CD56 or NKG2C T cell subset, CD4+ or CD8+ T cells, or bulk PBMC T cells (not recorded which). The chain couples TRBV20-1 to TRBJ2-3; with no DNA, the TCRdb D assignment of TRBD2 cannot be verified. This TCR was sampled from a woman aged 50 to 60 in good health. The CDR3 protein is CSAPGAGRGRTDTQYF.